This entry lists 20 T cell receptor beta chains sequenced from one sample in a study of blood T cell repertoires in COVID-19. Measured with immunoSEQ multiplex PCR; TCRdb has only the in-frame clones, and not every one. The data show thousands of clones, approximately 84% seen once. Material: peripheral blood. These receptors originate from a human donor with active COVID-19. The donor label of this sample is uncertain.

The DNA for the CDR3 is TGTGCTAGTGGTTTCGCCGGGACTAGCCGGGGCGGCGAGCAGTACTTC. Its protein is CASGFAGTSRGGEQYF. The chain carries TRBV12-5 and TRBJ2-7, with TRBD2 matching over 9 bases. V lost 3 bases and J lost 6; bases outside the gene matches: 12. Germline CDR1 is LGHNT and CDR2 is FRNRAP. This CDR3 spans 16 amino acids.

This chain connects TRBV18 to TRBJ1-6; D not certain. Germline CDR1 is KGHSH and CDR2 is LQKENI. Between the trimmed V and J ends, which lost 3 bases and 0 bases, there was a span of 12 bases. The CDR3 has 17 residues. The CDR3 DNA reads TGTGCCAGCTCACCCGGGAGGGTTAGCTCCTATAATTCACCCCTCCACTTT. The encoded protein is CASSPGRVSSYNSPLHF.

This chain joins TRBV5-6 and TRBJ1-6; the D is unclear. Looked up from germline, CDR1 is SGHDT and CDR2 is YYEEEE. CDR3 size: 13 residues. The V and J ends lost 0 bases and 9 bases respectively, with 7 bases between them. CDR3 in amino acids: CASSLVGRSPLHF. The CDR3 DNA is TGTGCCAGCAGCTTGGTTGGGCGTTCACCCCTCCACTTT. Full variable domain (rest looked up from reference TRBV5-6 and TRBJ1-6): DAGVTQSPTHLIKTRGQQVTLRCSPKSGHDTVSWYQQALGQGPQFIFQYYEEEERQRGNFPDRFSGHQFPNYSSELNVNALLLGDSALYLCASSLVGRSPLHFGNGTRLTVT.

This clone is medium-sized by share. J is TRBJ1-2 and V is TRBV9, with D possibly matching TRBD1 (5 bases). Germline V gives CDR1 SGDLS, CDR2 YYNGEE. V shed 6 bases and J shed 2 bases, with 17 bases lying between them. The CDR3 spans 15 residues. This CDR3 is CASNGGSGRNYGYTF. The CDR3 DNA follows: TGTGCCAGCAACGGAGGGTCAGGGAGAAACTATGGCTACACCTTC.

CDR3: CARSRLGHRGRGPSGNTIYF. The CDR3 nucleotides read TGTGCCAGAAGCCGCTTGGGACACAGGGGCCGCGGCCCCTCTGGAAACACCATATATTTT. V is TRBV5-3 and J is TRBJ1-3; 7 bases match TRBD1. TRBV5-3 is labeled an ORF, and its function is uncertain. V was pared by 4 bases and J by 0 bases, with 19 bases of the junction left unmatched. CDR3 length equals 20 residues.

This clone was counted a single time. This chain uses TRBV18 with TRBJ2-4, with D tentatively TRBD2 (6 bases). Trimming shortened V by 3 bases and J by 0 bases, and 18 bases separated the two germline ends. The germline V gene encodes CDR1 KGHSH and CDR2 LQKENI. CDR3 length equals 18 residues. In DNA form, the CDR3 reads TGTGCCAGCTCACCGCCCACTAGCTCCGTGTTAGCCAAAAACATTCAGTACTTC. Translating gives CASSPPTSSVLAKNIQYF. The whole variable domain, remainder taken from reference TRBV18 and TRBJ2-4, is NAGVMQNPRHLVRRRGQEARLRCSPMKGHSHVYWYRQLPEEGLKFMVYLQKENIIDESGMPKERFSAEFPKEGPSILRIQQVVRGDSAAYFCASSPPTSSVLAKNIQYFGAGTRLSVL.

Only one count was recorded for this clone. The CDR3: CASSQGRGGRANEKLFF. CDR3 sequence (DNA): TGTGCCAGCAGCCAAGGGAGAGGGGGCAGAGCTAATGAAAAACTGTTTTTT. The V call is TRBV7-2, the J call TRBJ1-4; 7 bases map to TRBD1. CDR1 and CDR2 from the germline V gene are SGHTA and FQGNSA. This CDR3 is 17 amino acids long. The V and J ends lost 5 bases and 3 bases, in that order; junction bases with no gene match: 12.

This clone appeared once. The chain recombines TRBV15 with TRBJ2-1, with D hard to call. CDR1 and CDR2 (germline): LNHNV, YYDKDF (reference sequence). V lost 0 bases and J 5 bases, leaving 5 bases between the germline ends. CDR3 size: 13 residues. CDR3 sequence: CATSRDVDNEQFF. CDR3 in DNA: TGTGCCACCAGCAGAGATGTAGACAATGAGCAGTTCTTC.

As DNA, the CDR3 is TGTGCCAGCAGCGTAGCGGCAGGGGGCGGGACTGAAGCTTTCTTT. This codes for CASSVAAGGGTEAFF. This chain joins TRBV9 and TRBJ1-1; 8 bases line up with TRBD1. Trimming removed 0 bases from V and 5 bases from J; junction bases left unmatched: 6. The CDR3 extends over 15 amino acids. CDR1 SGDLS and CDR2 YYNGEE come from the germline V gene. The variable domain in full, completed from reference TRBV9 and TRBJ1-1, reads DSGVTQTPKHLITATGQRVTLRCSPRSGDLSVYWYQQSLDQGLQFLIQYYNGEERAKGNILERFSAQQFPDLHSELNLSSLELGDSALYFCASSVAAGGGTEAFFGQGTRLTVV.

This clone was found once. This chain uses TRBV3-1 (or the pseudogene TRBV3-2) with TRBJ2-7, with D tentatively TRBD2 (5 bases). Germline V gene sequence: CDR1 LGHDT, CDR2 YNNKEL (reference sequence). With 1 base removed from V and 3 bases from J, the gap between germline ends came to 16 bases. This CDR3 is 16 amino acids long. In DNA, the CDR3 is TGTGCCAGCAGCCAAGGCGGCGCTAAGGAGGTCTACGAGCAGTACTTC. Translated, it gives CASSQGGAKEVYEQYF.

The rearrangement uses TRBV14 and TRBJ2-7; TRBD2 matches 12 bases. Trimming cost V 4 bases and J 7 bases; bases outside gene matches: 5. Per germline, CDR1 SGHDN and CDR2 FVKESK. The CDR3 runs 14 residues. CDR3 nucleotide sequence: TGTGCCAGCAGCCGGACTAGCGGGATTATGGAGCAGTACTTC. This codes for CASSRTSGIMEQYF.

The chain is built from TRBV19 and TRBJ2-1; D is undetermined. The V end lost 0 bases, the J end lost 6 bases, and 9 bases lay between the germline ends. In germline, CDR1 is LNHDA, CDR2 SQIVND (reference sequence). The CDR3 spans 14 residues. The chain's CDR3 is CASSIDSPSNEQFF. CDR3 DNA: TGTGCCAGTAGTATAGATAGTCCGTCCAATGAGCAGTTCTTC.

The chain employs TRBV12-5 and TRBJ2-1; TRBD2 matches 8 bases. Germline values: CDR1 LGHNT, CDR2 FRNRAP. This CDR3 comprises 13 residues. J lost 9 bases, V lost 5 bases, and 6 bases had no gene match. The CDR3 coding sequence is TGTGCTAGTGGTCGAGCGGGAGTCGCTGAGCAGTTCTTC. Its translation is CASGRAGVAEQFF. The full variable domain, with the rest looked up from reference TRBV12-5 and TRBJ2-1, is DARVTQTPRHKVTEMGQEVTMRCQPILGHNTVFWYRQTMMQGLELLAYFRNRAPLDDSGMPKDRFSAEMPDATLATLKIQPSEPRDSAVYFCASGRAGVAEQFFGPGTRLTVL.

DNA of the CDR3: TGTGCCAGCAGCGTAAATTGGGGGCTAGAGACCCAGTACTTC. Residues: CASSVNWGLETQYF. V is TRBV9 and J is TRBJ2-5; maybe TRBD1 (6 bases). Germline loops: CDR1 SGDLS, CDR2 YYNGEE. Trimming stripped 1 base from V and 4 bases from J, with 11 bases between. The CDR3 sequence is 14 residues long.

This CDR3 reads CSVKAGDEKLFF. The DNA of the CDR3 is TGCAGCGTGAAGGCTGGAGATGAAAAACTGTTTTTT. The chain combines TRBV29-1 with TRBJ1-4; D remains ambiguous. Germline CDR1 reads SQVTM; CDR2 reads ANQGSEA. This CDR3 is 12 amino acids long. V lost 6 bases and J 6 bases, leaving 11 bases between the germline ends.

Only a few counts were recorded for this clone. V usage is TRBV20-1 and J usage is TRBJ2-7; 10 bases are shared with TRBD2. Germline V gives CDR1 DFQATT, CDR2 SNEGSKA (reference sequence). CDR3 length equals 14 residues. The junction had 8 bases not matched to a gene; V was cut back by 3 bases and J by 6 bases. CDR3 nucleotides: TGCAGTGCTAGTAGCGGGAGGTGGGGTGGCGAGCAGTACTTC. Amino acid sequence: CSASSGRWGGEQYF.

This rearrangement joins TRBV7-8 to TRBJ2-2, with 7 bases matching TRBD1. The CDR3 consists of 15 residues. The V and J ends lost 2 bases and 7 bases, in that order; junction bases with no gene match: 7. The germline gives CDR1 SGHVS, CDR2 FQNEAQ. The CDR3 region is CASSLLTGEIGELFF. CDR3 sequence (DNA): TGTGCCAGCAGCTTATTAACAGGGGAGATCGGGGAGCTGTTTTTT.

The V and J genes are TRBV5-6 and TRBJ1-4; D ambiguous. Germline values: CDR1 SGHDT, CDR2 YYEEEE. The CDR3 sequence is 13 residues long. The V end lost 0 bases, the J end lost 7 bases, and 7 bases lay between the germline ends. The CDR3 DNA follows: TGTGCCAGCAGCTTGGGGACTTTTGAAAAACTGTTTTTT. This gives the protein CASSLGTFEKLFF.

Here the CDR3 DNA reads TGTGCCAGCAGCCAAGTGAGACAGATCACTAACTATGGCTACACCTTC. Translated: CASSQVRQITNYGYTF. The chain combines TRBV3-1 (or the pseudogene TRBV3-2) with TRBJ1-2; possibly TRBD1 for D (5 bases). The CDR3 is 16 residues long. Germline loops: CDR1 LGHDT, CDR2 YNNKEL (reference sequence). V dropped 1 base and J dropped 0 bases, with 12 bases sitting between them.

The chain recombines TRBV11-3 with TRBJ2-7; D remains ambiguous. The ends were cut back, 2 bases at V and 3 bases at J, with 8 bases in the middle. The CDR3 consists of 13 residues. CDR1 is SGHNT, CDR2 YENEEA, per germline. CDR3 residues: CASSLNRRYEQYF. CDR3 bases: TGTGCCAGCAGCTTAAACAGACGCTACGAGCAGTACTTC.